The present T cell receptor (beta chain) was sequenced within a study of cytomegalovirus exposure and HLA in healthy donors. Overall study findings and caveats: With high specificity and sensitivity, the classifier reportedly diagnosed cytomegalovirus status. In vitro checks showed that a few CMV-associated chains really do target CMV antigens. The tendency of first-cohort TCR clusters to co-occur in the roughly 130 validation repertoires was the finding of a later analysis.

The donors were members of the validation cohort comprising 120 subjects, separate from the roughly 670-subject first cohort. Libraries were prepared by immunoSEQ multiplex PCR; TCRdb keeps only in-frame clonotypes and omits some of them. The sample shows 130,000 to 150,000 clones, 80% to 90% of them seen only once. This clone occurred a few times. Its antigen is as yet unknown. The sequence derives from a young woman in good health and CMV-seropositive. Sequencing was carried out using PBMCs.

The CDR3 here is CASSFTGELFF. The CDR3 DNA sequence: TGTGCCAGTAGCTTCACCGGGGAGCTGTTTTTT. This chain connects TRBV19 to TRBJ2-2; no firm D call. CDR1 LNHDA and CDR2 SQIVND come from the germline V gene (reference sequence). V gave up 6 bases and J gave up 4 bases, with 3 bases separating them. CDR3 length equals 11 residues.